This is a list of T cell receptor beta chains from one sample in a study of blood T cell repertoires in COVID-19. TCRdb keeps only in-frame clones here, not all; method: immunoSEQ multiplex PCR. The data contain about 240,000 clones, 75% to 90% of them singletons. The sequenced material came from PBMCs or T cells enriched from blood (not recorded which). The receptors stem from a middle-aged woman with acute COVID-19. CDR3s include the opening cysteine and the closing phenylalanine or tryptophan. D genes are given only for firm matches. Rows may omit the clone size; those that give it use once, few, many or a size class.

V: TRBV19
J: TRBJ1-2
length: 14
size: .
D: TRBD1
CDR3: CASSPGTGGYGYTF
DNA: TGTGCCAGTAGTCCTGGGACAGGGGGTTATGGCTACACCTTC

V: TRBV18
J: TRBJ1-4
length: 13
size: .
D: .
CDR3: CASSPGPGGKLFF
DNA: TGTGCCAGCTCACCGGGCCCGGGAGGAAAACTGTTTTTT

V: TRBV19
J: TRBJ1-2
length: 13
size: .
D: .
CDR3: CASSKGSGYGYTF
DNA: TGTGCCAGTAGTAAAGGTTCGGGCTATGGCTACACCTTC

V: TRBV11-2
J: TRBJ1-1
length: 14
size: once
D: TRBD1
CDR3: CASSLTGVLAEAFF
DNA: TGTGCCAGCAGCTTAACAGGGGTTTTGGCTGAAGCTTTCTTT

V: TRBV5-6
J: TRBJ2-3
length: 13
size: .
D: .
CDR3: CASSLSNTDTQYF
DNA: TGTGCCAGCAGCTTGTCAAACACAGATACGCAGTATTTT

V: TRBV2
J: TRBJ1-5
length: 15
size: few
D: .
CDR3: CASSEGQGSNQPQHF
DNA: TGTGCCAGCAGTGAGGGGCAGGGGAGCAATCAGCCCCAGCATTTT

V: TRBV30
J: TRBJ1-3
length: 14
size: .
D: .
CDR3: CAWRRGFAGNTIYF
DNA: TGTGCCTGGCGGAGAGGATTTGCTGGAAACACCATATATTTT

V: TRBV27
J: TRBJ2-5
length: 15
size: .
D: .
CDR3: CASRGLQGQLETQYF
DNA: TGTGCCAGCAGGGGGTTACAGGGCCAGTTGGAGACCCAGTACTTC

V: TRBV6-5
J: TRBJ1-2
length: 13
size: .
D: .
CDR3: CASSRDGGLGYTF
DNA: TGTGCCAGCAGCCGGGACGGGGGGTTGGGCTACACCTTC

V: TRBV7-9
J: TRBJ2-7
length: 17
size: .
D: .
CDR3: CASSSALERDTTYEQYF
DNA: TGTGCCAGCAGCTCAGCACTCGAACGGGACACAACCTACGAGCAGTACTTC

V: TRBV19
J: TRBJ1-2
length: 17
size: few
D: TRBD1
CDR3: CASSISGTGGAISGYTF
DNA: TGTGCCAGTAGTATATCCGGGACAGGGGGCGCGATAAGTGGCTACACCTTC

V: TRBV5-1
J: TRBJ1-1
length: 15
size: .
D: .
CDR3: CASSLAGVGNTEAFF
DNA: TGCGCCAGCAGCTTAGCAGGGGTGGGGAACACTGAAGCTTTCTTT

V: TRBV1
J: TRBJ2-2
length: 21
size: once
D: .
CDR3: CTSSQASPLLAGGTNTGELFF
DNA: TGCACCAGCAGCCAAGCGTCTCCGTTACTAGCGGGAGGGACGAACACCGGGGAGCTGTTTTTT

V: TRBV11-3
J: TRBJ2-1
length: 16
size: .
D: .
CDR3: CASSFPASPNVGKQFF
DNA: TGTGCCAGCAGCTTCCCGGCTAGCCCCAACGTTGGGAAGCAGTTCTTC

V: TRBV9
J: TRBJ2-7
length: 16
size: .
D: TRBD1
CDR3: CASSVNPIGQGYEQYF
DNA: TGTGCCAGCAGCGTCAACCCGATAGGACAGGGCTACGAGCAGTACTTC

V: TRBV10-1
J: TRBJ2-2
length: 14
size: .
D: .
CDR3: CASSESSASGELFF
DNA: TGCGCCAGCAGTGAGTCGAGTGCTTCCGGGGAGCTGTTTTTT

V: TRBV12-3/TRBV12-4
J: TRBJ2-1
length: 13
size: .
D: .
CDR3: CASSFDTPNEQFF
DNA: TGTGCCAGCAGTTTTGACACTCCGAATGAGCAGTTCTTC

V: TRBV25-1
J: TRBJ1-1
length: 12
size: .
D: .
CDR3: CASSEYYTEAFF
DNA: TGTGCCAGCAGTGAATACTACACTGAAGCTTTCTTT

V: TRBV7-8
J: TRBJ2-1
length: 15
size: .
D: TRBD1
CDR3: CASYPLGQGADEQFF
DNA: TGTGCCAGCTATCCCCTGGGACAGGGGGCCGATGAGCAGTTCTTC

V: TRBV21-1
J: TRBJ2-7
length: 15
size: .
D: .
CDR3: CASSKDTTPSYEQYF
DNA: TGTGCCAGCAGCAAAGACACTACCCCTTCCTACGAGCAGTACTTC

V: TRBV30
J: TRBJ1-5
length: 14
size: .
D: .
CDR3: CAWSVSGANQPQHF
DNA: TGTGCCTGGAGTGTTAGCGGGGCCAATCAGCCCCAGCATTTT

V: TRBV5-1
J: TRBJ1-5
length: 14
size: .
D: .
CDR3: CASSLGGRNQPQHF
DNA: TGCGCCAGCTCGTTGGGGGGTCGCAATCAGCCCCAGCATTTT

V: TRBV19
J: TRBJ1-5
length: 15
size: .
D: .
CDR3: CASSIEAGSNQPQHF
DNA: TGTGCCAGTAGTATAGAGGCAGGGAGCAATCAGCCCCAGCATTTT

V: TRBV25-1
J: TRBJ2-5
length: 15
size: .
D: .
CDR3: CASRGLMDYQETQYF
DNA: TGTGCCAGCAGGGGATTGATGGACTACCAAGAGACCCAGTACTTC

V: TRBV12-5
J: TRBJ2-1
length: 18
size: few
D: TRBD2
CDR3: CASGPRSTSGRVYNEQFF
DNA: TGTGCTAGTGGTCCTCGTTCGACTAGCGGGAGGGTCTACAATGAGCAGTTCTTC

V: TRBV29-1
J: TRBJ2-3
length: 14
size: .
D: TRBD2
CDR3: CSGTSGFHTDTQYF
DNA: TGCAGCGGGACTAGCGGGTTCCACACAGATACGCAGTATTTT

V: TRBV19
J: TRBJ2-1
length: 14
size: .
D: .
CDR3: CASTEPGVYNEQFF
DNA: TGTGCCAGTACTGAGCCGGGAGTTTACAATGAGCAGTTCTTC

V: TRBV5-6
J: TRBJ2-5
length: 16
size: .
D: .
CDR3: CASSLKWGEGIETQYF
DNA: TGTGCCAGCAGCCTAAAATGGGGGGAAGGAATAGAGACCCAGTACTTC

V: TRBV11-3
J: TRBJ2-2
length: 20
size: .
D: TRBD2
CDR3: CASSLGTGLAGAFDTGELFF
DNA: TGTGCCAGCAGCTTGGGAACGGGACTAGCGGGAGCGTTTGACACCGGGGAGCTGTTTTTT

V: TRBV11-1
J: TRBJ2-4
length: 14
size: .
D: .
CDR3: CASSSGIAKNIQYF
DNA: TGTGCCAGCAGCTCCGGGATAGCCAAAAACATTCAGTACTTC

V: TRBV5-4
J: TRBJ2-7
length: 11
size: .
D: .
CDR3: CASSLRGEQYF
DNA: TGTGCCAGCAGCTTGAGGGGGGAGCAGTACTTC

V: TRBV12-3/TRBV12-4
J: TRBJ2-2
length: 12
size: .
D: TRBD2
CDR3: CASSRGGGELFF
DNA: TGTGCCAGCAGCCGGGGGGGCGGGGAGCTGTTTTTT

V: TRBV30
J: TRBJ1-1
length: 13
size: .
D: .
CDR3: CAWRKDSNTEAFF
DNA: TGTGCCTGGAGAAAAGACAGTAACACTGAAGCTTTCTTT

V: TRBV11-2
J: TRBJ1-4
length: 13
size: .
D: .
CDR3: CASSLGLSEKLFF
DNA: TGTGCCAGCAGCTTAGGATTGAGTGAAAAACTGTTTTTT

V: TRBV20-1
J: TRBJ1-1
length: 15
size: .
D: .
CDR3: CSASPRGQKDTEAFF
DNA: TGCAGTGCTAGTCCCCGCGGACAGAAGGACACTGAAGCTTTCTTT

V: TRBV25-1
J: TRBJ2-2
length: 15
size: .
D: .
CDR3: CASSEFGPNTGELFF
DNA: TGTGCCAGCAGTGAATTTGGGCCGAACACCGGGGAGCTGTTTTTT

V: TRBV2
J: TRBJ2-3
length: 14
size: .
D: TRBD2
CDR3: CASSDAGATDTQYF
DNA: TGTGCCAGCAGTGATGCGGGAGCCACAGATACGCAGTATTTT

V: TRBV5-1
J: TRBJ1-3
length: 15
size: .
D: TRBD1
CDR3: CASSIRTGSGNTIYF
DNA: TGCGCCAGCAGCATCCGGACAGGTTCTGGAAACACCATATATTTT

V: TRBV5-6
J: TRBJ1-1
length: 15
size: .
D: TRBD1
CDR3: CASSLAGGRNTEAFF
DNA: TGTGCCAGCAGCTTAGCAGGGGGCCGTAACACTGAAGCTTTCTTT

V: TRBV4-2
J: TRBJ1-5
length: 15
size: .
D: .
CDR3: CASSQDGTSNQPQHF
DNA: TGTGCCAGCAGCCAAGATGGGACAAGCAATCAGCCCCAGCATTTT

V: TRBV7-9
J: TRBJ2-7
length: 13
size: .
D: .
CDR3: CASSLGGLYEQYF
DNA: TGTGCCAGCAGCTTAGGCGGACTCTACGAGCAGTACTTC

V: TRBV30
J: TRBJ2-1
length: 14
size: .
D: TRBD2
CDR3: CAWSIGAGANEQFF
DNA: TGTGCCTGGAGTATTGGGGCGGGAGCTAATGAGCAGTTCTTC

V: TRBV12-3/TRBV12-4
J: TRBJ1-2
length: 12
size: .
D: TRBD1
CDR3: CASSRTGGSYTF
DNA: TGTGCCAGCAGTCGGACAGGGGGAAGCTACACCTTC

V: TRBV5-1
J: TRBJ1-4
length: 15
size: few
D: .
CDR3: CASTIDGATNEKLFF
DNA: TGCGCCAGCACCATCGACGGAGCAACTAATGAAAAACTGTTTTTT

V: TRBV12-5
J: TRBJ2-2
length: 16
size: .
D: TRBD1
CDR3: CASGSLTGMNTGELFF
DNA: TGTGCTAGTGGTTCCCTGACAGGGATGAACACCGGGGAGCTGTTTTTT

V: TRBV6-5
J: TRBJ1-2
length: 13
size: .
D: TRBD1
CDR3: CASQRQGFYGYTF
DNA: TGTGCCTCGCAACGACAGGGTTTTTATGGCTACACCTTC

V: TRBV29-1
J: TRBJ1-3
length: 13
size: .
D: .
CDR3: CSARSGGGDTIYF
DNA: TGCAGCGCTCGAAGTGGGGGGGGAGACACCATATATTTT

V: TRBV21-1
J: TRBJ2-2
length: 16
size: .
D: .
CDR3: CASSDRDRGNTGELFF
DNA: TGTGCCAGCAGCGATCGGGACAGGGGGAACACCGGGGAGCTGTTTTTT

V: TRBV6-6
J: TRBJ2-2
length: 19
size: .
D: TRBD2
CDR3: CASSHRTSGRVLDTGELFF
DNA: TGTGCCAGCAGTCACAGGACTAGCGGGAGGGTCCTGGACACCGGGGAGCTGTTTTTT

V: TRBV5-1
J: TRBJ1-5
length: 13
size: .
D: .
CDR3: CASSLSGGQPQHF
DNA: TGCGCCAGCAGCTTGTCCGGGGGTCAGCCCCAGCATTTT

V: TRBV5-1
J: TRBJ2-1
length: 14
size: once
D: .
CDR3: CASSRPTPPNEQFF
DNA: TGCGCCAGCAGCCGCCCTACCCCACCCAATGAGCAGTTCTTC

V: TRBV19
J: TRBJ2-1
length: 13
size: .
D: .
CDR3: CASSHDSYNEQFF
DNA: TGTGCCAGTAGTCACGACAGTTACAATGAGCAGTTCTTC

V: TRBV24-1
J: TRBJ2-5
length: 16
size: .
D: TRBD2
CDR3: CATSDRLAGSLETQYF
DNA: TGTGCCACCAGTGACAGACTAGCGGGATCGTTAGAGACCCAGTACTTC

V: TRBV2
J: TRBJ2-3
length: 15
size: .
D: TRBD2
CDR3: CASSSTSGFKDTQYF
DNA: TGTGCCAGCAGCAGCACTAGCGGGTTTAAAGATACGCAGTATTTT

V: TRBV12-3/TRBV12-4
J: TRBJ2-1
length: 13
size: .
D: TRBD2
CDR3: CASSFGLASEQFF
DNA: TGTGCCAGCAGTTTCGGACTAGCGAGTGAGCAGTTCTTC